This TCR beta chain was captured in a study of sequential checkpoint blockade in melanoma. Study as a whole: Arm A got nivolumab then ipilimumab; arm B the reverse, 1:1.

This clone was seen a single time. The CDR3 covers 16 residues. Trimming removed 5 bases from V and 0 bases from J; junction bases left unmatched: 8. Germline-derived CDR1 and CDR2 are SGHVS and FNYEAQ. Sample treatment: randomized to nivolumab then ipilimumab (arm A) or the reverse (arm B). Sorted cells were live CD3+CD8+, lacking CD19 and CD56, from PBMCs. Profiling relied on immunoSEQ multiplex PCR, and the TCRdb table lists in-frame clones only, not all of them. The table has about 40,000 clones, roughly 90% seen once. The source material was CD8+ T cells sorted from blood (inferred from file names), sampled from a patient given nivolumab and ipilimumab in sequence. The sequence came from a human donor with melanoma. This chain uses TRBV7-6 with TRBJ2-7; 9 bases map to TRBD1. The CDR3 region is CASSPRQGEHSYEQYF. The CDR3 coding sequence is TGTGCCAGCAGCCCGCGACAGGGGGAACACTCCTACGAGCAGTACTTC.